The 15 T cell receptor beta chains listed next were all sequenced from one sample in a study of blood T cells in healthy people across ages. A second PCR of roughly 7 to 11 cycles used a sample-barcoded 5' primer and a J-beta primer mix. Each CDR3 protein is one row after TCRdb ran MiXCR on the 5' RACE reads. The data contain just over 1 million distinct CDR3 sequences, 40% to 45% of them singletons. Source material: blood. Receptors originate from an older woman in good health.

CDR3 sequence reads: CASSLPLTGSEKLFF. The CDR3 DNA reads TGTGCCAGCAGTCTCCCTTTGACAGGGAGTGAAAAACTGTTTTTT. This rearrangement joins TRBV28 to TRBJ1-4, with 7 bases lining up with TRBD1. V shed 5 bases, J shed 7 bases, and the junction held 10 bases outside the gene matches. Germline V CDR1 and CDR2: MDHEN, SYDVKM. The CDR3 extends over 15 amino acids.

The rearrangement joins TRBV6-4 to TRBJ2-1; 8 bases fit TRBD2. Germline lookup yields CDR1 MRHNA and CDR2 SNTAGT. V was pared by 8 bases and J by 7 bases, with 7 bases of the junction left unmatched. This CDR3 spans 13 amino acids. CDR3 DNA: TGTGCCAGCTCAGCGGGGGTGAATAATGAGCAGTTCTTC. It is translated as CASSAGVNNEQFF.

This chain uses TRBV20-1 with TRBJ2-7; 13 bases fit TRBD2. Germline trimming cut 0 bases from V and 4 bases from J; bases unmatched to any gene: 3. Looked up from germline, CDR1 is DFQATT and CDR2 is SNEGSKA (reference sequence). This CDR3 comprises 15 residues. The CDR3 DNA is TGCAGTGCTAGAGAACAGACTAGCGGGAGGTACGAGCAGTACTTC. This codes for CSAREQTSGRYEQYF.

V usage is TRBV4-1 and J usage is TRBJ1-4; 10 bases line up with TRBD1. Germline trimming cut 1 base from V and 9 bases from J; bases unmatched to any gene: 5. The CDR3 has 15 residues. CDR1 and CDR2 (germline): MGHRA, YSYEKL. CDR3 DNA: TGCGCCAGCAGCCAAGCGGGACAGGGGATTCAAAAACTGTTTTTT. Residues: CASSQAGQGIQKLFF.

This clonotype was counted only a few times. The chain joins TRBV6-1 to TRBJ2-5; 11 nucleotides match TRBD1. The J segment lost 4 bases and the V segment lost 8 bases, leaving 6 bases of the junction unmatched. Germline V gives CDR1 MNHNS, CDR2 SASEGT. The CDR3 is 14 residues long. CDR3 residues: CASGWGQGGETQYF. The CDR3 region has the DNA TGTGCCAGCGGATGGGGACAGGGGGGAGAGACCCAGTACTTC.

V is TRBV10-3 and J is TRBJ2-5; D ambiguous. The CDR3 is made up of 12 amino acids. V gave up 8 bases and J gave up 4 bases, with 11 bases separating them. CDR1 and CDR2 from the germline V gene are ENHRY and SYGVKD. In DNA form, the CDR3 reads TGTGCCATCCGGGTTTCTCCAGAGACCCAGTACTTC. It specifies CAIRVSPETQYF.

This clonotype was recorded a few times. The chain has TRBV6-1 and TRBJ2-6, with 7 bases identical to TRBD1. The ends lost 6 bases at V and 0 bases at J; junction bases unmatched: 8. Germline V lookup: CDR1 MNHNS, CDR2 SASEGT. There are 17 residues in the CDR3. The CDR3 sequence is CASRTDRESSGANVLTF. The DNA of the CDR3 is TGTGCCAGCAGGACCGACAGGGAAAGCTCTGGGGCCAACGTCCTGACTTTC.

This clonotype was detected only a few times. CDR3 bases: TGCGCCAGCAGTGAGGGTTTTGGTGGGCGGGAGGGCCCTCGGCGCGAATCTGGGGCCAACGTCCTGACTTTC. The encoded protein is CASSEGFGGREGPRRESGANVLTF. V is TRBV10-2 and J is TRBJ2-6, with 9 nucleotides matching TRBD2. This CDR3 is built from 24 residues. The V segment lost 2 bases and the J segment 1 base; nucleotides outside the gene matches: 24. Germline assignment: CDR1 WSHSY and CDR2 SAAADI.

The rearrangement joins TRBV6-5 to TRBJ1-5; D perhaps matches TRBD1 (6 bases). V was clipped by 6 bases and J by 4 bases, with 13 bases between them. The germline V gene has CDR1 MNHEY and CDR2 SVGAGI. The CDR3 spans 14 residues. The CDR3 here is CASRRRGLNQPQHF. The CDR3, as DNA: TGTGCCAGCAGGAGGCGGGGGCTGAATCAGCCCCAGCATTTT.

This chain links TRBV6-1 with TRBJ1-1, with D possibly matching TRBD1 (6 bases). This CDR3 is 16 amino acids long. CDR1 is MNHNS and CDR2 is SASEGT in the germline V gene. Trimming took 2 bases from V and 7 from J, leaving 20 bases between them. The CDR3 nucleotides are TGTGCCAGCAGTGAATGGCGATCCGGACAGAAGCTTGAAGCTTTCTTT. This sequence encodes CASSEWRSGQKLEAFF.

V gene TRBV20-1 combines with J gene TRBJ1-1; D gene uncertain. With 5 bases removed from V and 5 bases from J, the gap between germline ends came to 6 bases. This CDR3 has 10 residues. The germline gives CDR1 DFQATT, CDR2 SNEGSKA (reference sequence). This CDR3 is CSASRTEAFF. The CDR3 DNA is TGCAGTGCTTCGCGGACTGAAGCTTTCTTT.

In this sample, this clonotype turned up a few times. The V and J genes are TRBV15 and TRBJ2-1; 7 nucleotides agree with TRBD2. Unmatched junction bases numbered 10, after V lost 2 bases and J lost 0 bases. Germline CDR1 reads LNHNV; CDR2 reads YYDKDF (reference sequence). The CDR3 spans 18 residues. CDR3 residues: CATSRRLGGRGSYNEQFF. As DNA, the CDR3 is TGTGCCACCAGCAGAAGGTTGGGAGGGCGGGGCTCCTACAATGAGCAGTTCTTC.

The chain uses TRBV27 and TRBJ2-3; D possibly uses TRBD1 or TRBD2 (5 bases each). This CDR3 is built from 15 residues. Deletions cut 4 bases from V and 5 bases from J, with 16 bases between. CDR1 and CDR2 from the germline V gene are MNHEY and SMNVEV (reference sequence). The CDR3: CASSSGPPPRDTQYF. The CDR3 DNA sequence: TGTGCCAGCAGTTCGGGGCCCCCCCCCCGAGATACGCAGTATTTT.

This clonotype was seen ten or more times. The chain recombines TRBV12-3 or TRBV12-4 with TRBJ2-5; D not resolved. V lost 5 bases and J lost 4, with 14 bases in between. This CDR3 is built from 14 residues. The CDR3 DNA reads TGTGCCAGCAGTATCACTCAGGTTGGAGAGACCCAGTACTTC. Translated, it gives CASSITQVGETQYF.

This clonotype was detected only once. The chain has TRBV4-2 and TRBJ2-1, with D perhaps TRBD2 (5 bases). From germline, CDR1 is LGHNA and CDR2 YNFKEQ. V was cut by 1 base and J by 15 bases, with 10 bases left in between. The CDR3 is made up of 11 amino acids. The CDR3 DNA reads TGTGCCAGCAGCCAAGGGCGGGCTCGGTTCTTC. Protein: CASSQGRARFF.